The rows below give T cell receptor beta chains drawn from one sample of a study of T cell responses to AZD1222 COVID-19 vaccine. Clones were read by immunoSEQ multiplex PCR, and TCRdb kept only the in-frame ones, dropping some. Of under 150,000 clones listed, roughly 90% are singletons. This sample comprised peripheral blood, obtained 28 days after the second AZD1222 dose. The receptors shown here come from an adult who received the AZD1222 COVID-19 vaccine. CDR3s include the opening cysteine and the closing phenylalanine or tryptophan. D genes are given only for firm matches. Some rows have no size entry. The others give once, few or many, or a class for an expanded clone.

NA	TRBJ1-1	NA	TRBV5-1	CASSYGGTVMNTEAFF	TGCGCCAGCAGCTACGGGGGAACAGTTATGAACACTGAAGCTTTCTTT
NA	TRBJ2-7	TRBD1	TRBV7-8	CASSWGQGIPHEQYF	TGTGCCAGCAGCTGGGGACAGGGGATCCCCCACGAGCAGTACTTC
NA	TRBJ1-2	NA	TRBV30	CAWSARGRPYGYTF	TGTGCCTGGAGTGCACGGGGCCGCCCCTATGGCTACACCTTC
NA	TRBJ1-5	NA	TRBV6-6	CASSYYDNQPQHF	TGTGCCAGCAGTTACTACGATAATCAGCCCCAGCATTTT
NA	TRBJ1-5	NA	TRBV2	CASSADGQPQHF	TGTGCCAGCAGTGCGGACGGTCAGCCCCAGCATTTT
NA	TRBJ1-2	TRBD1	TRBV5-5	CASSLRQGNYGYTF	TGTGCCAGCAGCTTGAGACAGGGTAACTATGGCTACACCTTC
NA	TRBJ2-3	TRBD1	TRBV18	CASSPARQGTDTQYF	TGTGCCAGCTCACCGGCGCGACAGGGGACAGATACGCAGTATTTT
once	TRBJ1-2	TRBD1	TRBV18	CASSPPSGQGIYGYTF	TGTGCCAGCTCACCCCCCTCGGGACAGGGAATCTATGGCTACACCTTC
NA	TRBJ2-3	NA	TRBV5-1	CASSLVVAGIDTQYF	TGCGCCAGCAGCTTGGTTGTGGCGGGGATAGATACGCAGTATTTT
NA	TRBJ1-5	TRBD1	TRBV19	CASRQGPLPQHF	TGTGCCAGCCGACAGGGGCCATTGCCCCAGCATTTT
NA	TRBJ2-7	TRBD2	TRBV5-1	CASSFQAGEDEQYF	TGCGCCAGCAGCTTCCAAGCGGGGGAGGATGAGCAGTACTTC
NA	TRBJ2-1	NA	TRBV7-6	CASSPYRGEQFF	TGTGCCAGCAGCCCCTATCGAGGTGAGCAGTTCTTC
NA	TRBJ2-5	TRBD2	TRBV2	CASSGLAGQETQYF	TGTGCCAGCTCGGGACTAGCGGGCCAAGAGACCCAGTACTTC